This TCR beta chain was sequenced for a study of shared clonotypes between healthy human individuals. Per the germline V gene, CDR1 is DFQATT and CDR2 is SNEGSKA (reference sequence). CDR3 length: 11 amino acids. V was clipped by 6 bases and J by 13 bases; unmatched bases: 7. Replicate sorted-subset PCRs were loaded with approximately 200 ng DNA, tens of thousands of T cell genomes. Sequenced by immunoSEQ multiplex PCR; TCRdb stores in-frame clones only, minus some. The sample shows 2 million to 2.5 million clones, approximately 95% of them seen only once. Sequencing was done on a sample of naive CD4+ T cells sorted from blood. As to subset: CD45RA+ positively selected. The origin of this receptor is a man younger than 30 in good health. This rearrangement joins TRBV20-1 to TRBJ2-1; TRBD1 matches 9 bases. The CDR3 protein is CSAGQGKRQFF. DNA for the CDR3: TGCAGTGCGGGACAGGGAAAACGTCAGTTCTTC.